These 10 T cell receptor beta chains were sequenced from one sample in a study of vaccination effects on CD4 cells after COVID-19. Sequencing used immunoSEQ multiplex PCR; TCRdb keeps in-frame clones, though not all of them. This repertoire shows tens of thousands of clones, approximately 76% found once; its top ten account for approximately 2.8%. Peptide-pool stimulation followed by sequencing identified expanded antigen-specific CD4+ clonotypes in the ViraFEST assay. Following 10 days of culture, CD4+ T cells were isolated. Vaccinated participants had no history of SARS-CoV-2 infection and tested negative for nucleocapsid antibodies. Their recognized antigens are unknown. Material: CD4+ T cells from PBMCs cultured with HCoV-NL63 spike peptides, obtained before COVID-19 vaccination. The receptors stem from a human donor who received a COVID-19 vaccine.

This chain joins TRBV20-1 and TRBJ1-1; tentatively, D is TRBD1 (5 bases). The CDR3 length is 13 residues. Looked up from germline, CDR1 is DFQATT and CDR2 is SNEGSKA (reference sequence). Trimming removed 3 bases from V and 5 bases from J, with 13 bases in between. This chain's CDR3 is CSASKGVSTEAFF. The CDR3 DNA sequence: TGCAGTGCTAGTAAAGGGGTTAGTACTGAAGCTTTCTTT.

This chain uses TRBV7-9 with TRBJ2-3, with a possible D match to TRBD1 (6 bases). Germline CDR1 SEHNR, CDR2 FQNEAQ (reference sequence). This CDR3 has 13 amino acids. V gave up 5 bases and J gave up 5 bases, with 11 bases separating them. CDR3 sequence (DNA): TGTGCCAGCAGCCCCCGGACAGAAGATACGCAGTATTTT. Protein sequence: CASSPRTEDTQYF.

The V and J genes are TRBV3-1 (or the pseudogene TRBV3-2) and TRBJ2-4, with D possibly TRBD2 on 6 matching bases. Trimming shortened V by 0 bases and J by 6 bases, and 12 bases separated the two germline ends. Germline V CDR1 and CDR2: LGHDT, YNNKEL (reference sequence). There are 15 residues in the CDR3. CDR3 amino acids: CASSQDLLGGNIQYF. CDR3 in DNA: TGTGCCAGCAGCCAAGATCTTCTGGGGGGAAACATTCAGTACTTC.

This clone has more than one count but fewer than ten. The chain combines TRBV19 with TRBJ1-1, with a tentative D call TRBD1 (5 bases). This CDR3 spans 14 amino acids. Trimming left V 3 bases short and J 5 bases short, with 13 bases between. CDR1 is LNHDA, CDR2 SQIVND, per germline (reference sequence). This CDR3 reads CASSMWGAGTEAFF. In DNA, the CDR3 is TGTGCCAGTAGTATGTGGGGCGCGGGAACTGAAGCTTTCTTT.

The chain joins TRBV25-1 to TRBJ1-1; D remains ambiguous. Germline loops: CDR1 MGHDK, CDR2 SYGVNS. Trimming pared 5 bases from V and 3 bases from J, leaving 16 bases between. The CDR3 totals 15 residues. The CDR3 nucleotides read TGTGCCAGCAGTACAACGCAAATGGGAGACACTGAAGCTTTCTTT. This codes for CASSTTQMGDTEAFF.

The rearrangement uses TRBV10-3 and TRBJ2-1; TRBD2 matches at 10 bases. Trimming removed 7 bases from V and 2 bases from J; junction bases left unmatched: 11. The CDR3 runs 17 residues. Per the germline V gene, CDR1 is ENHRY and CDR2 is SYGVKD. In DNA form, the CDR3 reads TGTGCCATCATGGTTGCTAGCGGGGGAGGGCCCTACAATGAGCAGTTCTTC. Residues: CAIMVASGGGPYNEQFF.

The chain has TRBV3-1 (or the pseudogene TRBV3-2) and TRBJ1-2, with D unclear. Trimming removed 2 bases from V and 8 bases from J, with 9 bases in between. The CDR3 spans 12 residues. CDR1 LGHDT and CDR2 YNNKEL come from the germline V gene (reference sequence). The CDR3 DNA follows: TGTGCCAGCAGCCAATGGGCATACGGCTACACCTTC. Its protein product is CASSQWAYGYTF.

This clone showed up just a few times. This chain uses TRBV5-1 with TRBJ1-5; no reliable D call. This CDR3 is built from 13 residues. Germline V gene data show CDR1 as SGHRS and CDR2 as YFSETQ. V was pared by 5 bases and J by 1 base, with 7 bases between. In DNA form, the CDR3 reads TGCGCCAGCAGGAGGGAGAGCAATCAGCCCCAGCATTTT. Its translation: CASRRESNQPQHF.

The gene calls are TRBV7-7 and TRBJ1-3; 7 bases line up with TRBD1. The CDR3 is 14 residues long. Germline CDR1 SSHAT, CDR2 FNYEAQ (reference sequence). Trimming took 5 bases from V and 4 from J; bases not matched to a gene: 5. The CDR3 reads CASSQTGSGNTIYF. In DNA form, the CDR3 reads TGTGCCAGCAGCCAGACAGGGTCCGGAAACACCATATATTTT.

V is TRBV6-5 and J is TRBJ2-3, with D perhaps TRBD1 or TRBD2 (7 bases each). V gave up 4 bases and J gave up 4 bases, with 15 bases separating them. Germline loops: CDR1 MNHEY, CDR2 SVGAGI. The CDR3 is 15 residues long. The DNA of the CDR3 is TGTGCCAGCAGTTTCCAGACAGGGAGGGCAGATACGCAGTATTTT. Residues: CASSFQTGRADTQYF.